This TCR beta chain was identified during a study of T cells after yellow fever vaccination. Whole-study results and caveats: Some clonotypes, a small share, were shared between CD4 and CD8 compartments. Contaminating bulk clonotypes could be abundant in FACS-sorted repertoires.

Universal primer sites and UMIs were introduced during 5'RACE template-switching synthesis of TCR cDNA. TCRdb fed the 5' RACE reads into MiXCR, producing one record per CDR3 protein. The sample holds under 400,000 distinct CDR3 sequences; roughly an eighth are singletons and the top ten take 2.5% to 4%. This CDR3 region has 18 residues. The V and J ends lost 6 bases and 4 bases, in that order; junction bases with no gene match: 20. CDR1 and CDR2 (germline): SNHLY, FYNNEI. For this clonotype: Its antigen is not known.

The sample consisted of CD4+ T cells sorted from PBMCs, taken 15 days after the yellow fever booster vaccination. The chain combines TRBV2 with TRBJ2-7, with 8 nucleotides matching TRBD1. This sequence was found in a man aged 18 to 29 who received the YFV17D yellow fever vaccine. The CDR3 protein is CASSEDKPRTGTMYEQYF. The CDR3 bases are TGTGCCAGCAGCGAGGACAAACCTCGGACAGGGACGATGTACGAGCAGTACTTC.